The entry that follows covers one TCR beta chain sequence. What antigen it recognizes has not been identified. It has no much larger one-base neighbor in the sample; base qualities were not kept. Each collaborating institution followed its own protocols to collect whole blood in K2EDTA tubes. For TCRbeta analysis, collaborator samples were shipped as frozen whole blood, as isolated PBMCs, or as DNA extracted from either sample type. These data come from a study of blood T cell repertoires in COVID-19 (TCRdb year 2020). Concerning the study at large: Collaborator samples came from the United States, Italy and Spain and covered acute and convalescent phases of COVID-19. Nearly every sample came with metadata listing a de-identified subject ID, COVID-19 status, age in years and sex. Samples were obtained from the ongoing ImmuneRACE study (first 160 participants) and from 950 to 1,500 subjects provided by 6 global collaborators. The repertoires were made available in a free public database intended to serve as a resource for research on the immune response to SARS-CoV-2. The material from the prospective study consisted of cDNA or gDNA derived from T cells, B-cell-depleted T cells, or PBMCs. The dataset comprised deeply sampled blood TCRbeta repertoires from subjects exposed to, actively infected with, or recovered from COVID-19. HLA class I and class II types, where available, came from metadata supplied by the sample provider rather than from assay-based typing. Results the study describes overall, beyond this receptor: How much clinical and demographic metadata was included differed by source and by participant, and the metadata was provided uncurated.

From V the trimming removes 4 bases and from J it removes 4 bases, while the gene matches leave 6 bases of the junction unaccounted for. Including the terminal cysteine and phenylalanine, the CDR3 comprises 13 residues. Only the CDR3 portion is preserved as DNA: 39 bases, with reading frame beginning at the first base. Reading the germline V gene gives CDR1 SQVTM and CDR2 ANQGSEA. TCRbeta CDR3 regions were amplified from genomic DNA by means of the immunoSEQ Assay, a bias-controlled multiplex PCR. Processing in the source paper ran as follows. Nucleated cell counts per sample were estimated from amplification of reference gene primers within the assay. To quantify the absolute abundance of each unique TCRbeta CDR3 rearrangement, sequence reads were collapsed and filtered. Productive Simpson clonality was computed per sample as the square root of Simpson's diversity index over productive rearrangements. The table was pulled from immuneACCESS by TCRdb, which kept in-frame rearrangements only. Such tables lose some clones; where checked, under half of the loss comes from unresolved V genes, and the rest has no known cause. V and J calls plus clone size are reproduced from that table; the DNA served to infer D and trimming. Counted in this sample were 200,000 or so clones; 80% to 85% of them appeared once. About 5.5% of the sample is taken by the ten largest.

The origin of this receptor is a woman aged 25-40 years with acute or convalescent COVID-19. The V and J genes are TRBV29-1 and TRBJ1-2, and 7 junctional nucleotides match TRBD1. The sequenced sample consisted of peripheral blood. The CDR3 here reads CSVVRQGGYGYTF. The nucleotide sequence reads TGCAGCGTTGTGAGACAGGGCGGCTATGGCTACACCTTC.